This passage covers 29 T cell receptor beta chains from one sample sequenced in a study of blood T cell repertoires in COVID-19 (TCRdb year 2020). Libraries came from the immunoSEQ multiplex PCR assay. TCRdb's version of the immuneACCESS table is confined to in-frame rearrangements and falls short of the full clone set. An unresolved V gene accounts for under half of the shortfall where checked; the remainder is of unknown origin. This sample comprises fewer than 250,000 clones, approximately 91% of them detected only once. Jointly, the top ten make up about 0.8% of the sample. Sample: peripheral blood. Receptors were obtained from a young man with COVID-19, enrolled during active disease.

This clone was seen just once. V gene TRBV7-7 combines with J gene TRBJ2-3; TRBD2 agrees at 8 bases. J lost 4 bases, V lost 1 base, and 7 bases had no gene match. Looked up from germline, CDR1 is SSHAT and CDR2 is FNYEAQ (reference sequence). This CDR3 has 16 residues. The CDR3, as DNA: TGTGCCAGCAGCTTAGGGGCGGGGGGTCGTGCAGATACGCAGTATTTT. Its translation is CASSLGAGGRADTQYF.

A word on this clone: This CDR3 is also generated by other DNA sequences in the sample. This chain joins TRBV5-1 and TRBJ1-2; tentative D call: TRBD1 (5 bases). The CDR3 has 12 residues. Between the trimmed V and J ends, which lost 4 bases and 6 bases, there was a span of 10 bases. Germline assignment: CDR1 SGHRS and CDR2 YFSETQ. The CDR3 region has the DNA TGCGCCAGCAGCCCCGACAGAGATGGCTACACCTTC. Protein: CASSPDRDGYTF. Drawing the rest from reference TRBV5-1 and TRBJ1-2, the complete variable domain is KAGVTQTPRYLIKTRGQQVTLSCSPISGHRSVSWYQQTPGQGLQFLFEYFSETQRNKGNFPGRFSGRQFSNSRSEMNVSTLELGDSALYLCASSPDRDGYTFGSGTRLTVV.

The chain joins TRBV5-1 to TRBJ2-1, with TRBD2 matching 14 bases. After removal of 5 bases from V and 6 bases from J, the junction contained 7 bases not matched to a gene. CDR3 length: 16 residues. Germline-derived CDR1 and CDR2 are SGHRS and YFSETQ. The CDR3 DNA follows: TGCGCCAGCAGACGACAGACTAGCGGGGGGGCCAATGAGCAGTTCTTC. It is translated as CASRRQTSGGANEQFF.

V and J are TRBV15 and TRBJ2-7; the match to TRBD1 covers 10 bases. The CDR3 contains 14 residues. V was clipped by 3 bases and J by 4 bases; unmatched bases: 3. From germline, CDR1 is LNHNV and CDR2 YYDKDF (reference sequence). CDR3 loop: CATSRGTGEYEQYF. CDR3 sequence (DNA): TGTGCCACCAGCAGGGGGACAGGGGAGTACGAGCAGTACTTC.

The count of this clone is one. The V gene is TRBV5-1, the J gene TRBJ2-3; the match to TRBD2 covers 9 bases. The CDR3 spans 16 residues. Trimming took 3 bases from V and 4 from J; bases not matched to a gene: 9. Per the germline V gene, CDR1 is SGHRS and CDR2 is YFSETQ. The chain's CDR3 is CASSSPGGGVSDTQYF. In DNA, the CDR3 is TGCGCCAGCAGCTCACCGGGCGGGGGGGTTTCAGATACGCAGTATTTT. Full variable domain (rest looked up from reference TRBV5-1 and TRBJ2-3): KAGVTQTPRYLIKTRGQQVTLSCSPISGHRSVSWYQQTPGQGLQFLFEYFSETQRNKGNFPGRFSGRQFSNSRSEMNVSTLELGDSALYLCASSSPGGGVSDTQYFGPGTRLTVL.

The rearrangement uses TRBV6-1 and TRBJ1-2, with unresolved D. The CDR3 has 13 amino acids. Deletions cut 0 bases from V and 8 bases from J, with 10 bases between. CDR1 is MNHNS and CDR2 is SASEGT in the germline V gene. The CDR3 here is CASSEADGSGYTF. CDR3 nucleotide sequence: TGTGCCAGCAGTGAAGCTGACGGGAGCGGCTACACCTTC.

The J gene is TRBJ1-1, the V gene TRBV30; 8 bases align to TRBD1. Trimming removed 2 bases from V and 10 bases from J; junction bases left unmatched: 12. Germline values: CDR1 GTSNPN, CDR2 SVGIG (reference sequence). This CDR3 is built from 14 residues. Here the CDR3 reads CAWSSRQGTPLAFF. In nucleotides, the CDR3 is TGTGCCTGGAGTTCTCGACAGGGGACCCCGCTAGCTTTCTTT.

The chain employs TRBV5-6 and TRBJ1-2; 10 nucleotides line up with TRBD1. Per germline, CDR1 SGHDT and CDR2 YYEEEE. The CDR3 has 14 residues. V was pared by 0 bases and J by 7 bases, with 3 bases of the junction left unmatched. This chain's CDR3 is CASSLGQGAGGYTF. The CDR3 coding sequence is TGTGCCAGCAGCTTGGGACAGGGGGCTGGTGGCTACACCTTC.

V and J are TRBV2 and TRBJ1-1; weak D call: TRBD1 (6 bases). The CDR3 covers 14 residues. Germline CDR1 reads SNHLY; CDR2 reads FYNNEI. V lost 2 bases and J lost 4, with 11 bases in between. Here the CDR3 DNA reads TGTGCCAGCAGTGAATTTGCAGGGGCCACTGAAGCTTTCTTT. Its protein is CASSEFAGATEAFF.

The V and J genes are TRBV25-1 and TRBJ1-1; D is unresolved. Germline CDR1 MGHDK, CDR2 SYGVNS. V lost 1 base, J lost 1 base, and 10 bases lay in between. The CDR3 spans 15 residues. CDR3 sequence (DNA): TGTGCCAGCAGTGAATGGGGAGTCCAGAACACTGAAGCTTTCTTT. It is translated as CASSEWGVQNTEAFF.

The sample holds a few counts of this clone. The chain couples TRBV19 to TRBJ2-7, with 7 bases that match TRBD1. With 4 bases clipped from V and 7 bases from J, the junction kept 10 bases outside the gene matches. CDR1 and CDR2 (germline): LNHDA, SQIVND (reference sequence). CDR3 size: 14 residues. The CDR3 DNA reads TGTGCCAGTAGTAGCACAGGGGCCTCGGGGGAGCAGTACTTC. Amino acid sequence: CASSSTGASGEQYF.

The chain uses TRBV19 and TRBJ2-6, with 8 bases identical to TRBD1. In germline, CDR1 is LNHDA, CDR2 SQIVND (reference sequence). This CDR3 comprises 19 residues. The V gene end was trimmed by 2 bases and the J gene end by 1 base; junction bases not matched to a gene: 10. CDR3 protein: CASSIRRTGKGSGANVLTF. For the CDR3, the DNA is TGTGCCAGTAGTATACGACGGACAGGGAAGGGTTCTGGGGCCAACGTCCTGACTTTC. Filled out from reference TRBV19 and TRBJ2-6, the complete variable domain reads DGGITQSPKYLFRKEGQNVTLSCEQNLNHDAMYWYRQDPGQGLRLIYYSQIVNDFQKGDIAEGYSVSREKKESFPLTVTSAQKNPTAFYLCASSIRRTGKGSGANVLTFGAGSRLTVL.

This chain connects TRBV4-1 to TRBJ2-1; no definite D call. The length of the CDR3 is 16 residues. Germline V gene lookup returns CDR1 MGHRA and CDR2 YSYEKL. V was cut by 4 bases and J by 5 bases, with 18 bases left in between. In nucleotides, the CDR3 is TGCGCCAGCAGCCGCTTAGACGTCCTAGTAAACAATGAGCAGTTCTTC. Protein product: CASSRLDVLVNNEQFF.

This sequence joins TRBV2 and TRBJ1-2, with D perhaps matching TRBD1 (5 bases). The CDR3 covers 15 residues. Deletions cut 6 bases from V and 3 bases from J, with 17 bases between. Germline CDR1 is SNHLY and CDR2 is FYNNEI. CDR3 nucleotide sequence: TGTGCCAGCAGGGTACACAGGTCCACTCACTATGGCTACACCTTC. Protein product: CASRVHRSTHYGYTF.

The chain carries TRBV6-5 and TRBJ1-1, with no clear D. The V gene lost 5 bases and the J gene lost 8 bases, with 12 bases spanning the gap. The CDR3 runs to 12 residues. Germline loops: CDR1 MNHEY, CDR2 SVGAGI. In nucleotides, the CDR3 is TGTGCCAGCAGTCAATTGGGGAGCGAAGCTTTCTTT. Translating it yields CASSQLGSEAFF.

V is TRBV4-1 and J is TRBJ2-7, with unresolved D. Trimming cost V 1 base and J 0 bases, with 13 bases left between them. The CDR3 covers 16 residues. From germline, CDR1 is MGHRA and CDR2 YSYEKL. Here the CDR3 reads CASSQVTDPNSYEQYF. The CDR3 nucleotides are TGCGCCAGCAGCCAAGTTACAGACCCGAACTCCTACGAGCAGTACTTC.

The chain is built from TRBV5-1 and TRBJ1-1; TRBD1 matches 8 bases. The CDR3 is 15 residues long. After removal of 0 bases from V and 4 bases from J, the junction contained 5 bases not matched to a gene. Germline V gives CDR1 SGHRS, CDR2 YFSETQ. In nucleotides, the CDR3 is TGCGCCAGCAGCTTGGGACAGGGGCTGGTCACTGAAGCTTTCTTT. Translation gives CASSLGQGLVTEAFF.

CDR3 residues: CATSTDRAINEKLFF. CDR3 sequence (DNA): TGTGCCACCAGCACAGACAGGGCCATAAATGAAAAACTGTTTTTT. The gene calls are TRBV15 and TRBJ1-4; 7 positions match TRBD1. The CDR3 is 15 amino acids. Unmatched junction bases numbered 7, after V lost 4 bases and J lost 5 bases. Germline V gives CDR1 LNHNV, CDR2 YYDKDF (reference sequence).

The CDR3 DNA is TGTGCCAGCAGGGCGGGCAGGTGGTCACCCCTCCACTTT. Translated: CASRAGRWSPLHF. The chain recombines TRBV6-5 with TRBJ1-6; D remains ambiguous. The CDR3 consists of 13 residues. Germline V gene sequence: CDR1 MNHEY, CDR2 SVGAGI. Between the trimmed V and J ends, which lost 6 bases and 10 bases, there was a span of 13 bases.

This clone showed up just a few times. This sequence joins TRBV3-1 (or the pseudogene TRBV3-2) and TRBJ2-7; D not certain. Per the germline V gene, CDR1 is LGHDT and CDR2 is YNNKEL (reference sequence). The CDR3 has 11 amino acids. Deletions cut 5 bases from V and 2 bases from J, with 4 bases between. The CDR3 DNA sequence: TGTGCCAGCAGCTCTCCCTACGAGCAGTACTTC. Amino acid sequence: CASSSPYEQYF.

The chain has TRBV5-1 and TRBJ2-2, with 9 nucleotides matching TRBD2. The germline V gene has CDR1 SGHRS and CDR2 YFSETQ. V was pared by 7 bases and J by 4 bases, with 11 bases of the junction left unmatched. The CDR3 covers 16 residues. Here the CDR3 reads CASYPGLAVSTGELFF. CDR3 nucleotide sequence: TGCGCCAGCTACCCGGGACTAGCAGTATCCACCGGGGAGCTGTTTTTT.

The chain recombines TRBV27 with TRBJ2-1; 10 bases are a match to TRBD1. The CDR3 contains 17 residues. The junction had 15 bases not matched to a gene; V was cut back by 6 bases and J by 7 bases. Germline loops: CDR1 MNHEY, CDR2 SMNVEV (reference sequence). CDR3 nucleotide sequence: TGTGCCAGCAGAGGGACCCCCGGGACAGGGGCTGGTAATGAGCAGTTCTTC. It encodes CASRGTPGTGAGNEQFF.

The chain links TRBV2 to TRBJ1-1, with D unresolved. The CDR3 is 13 amino acids. The V gene lost 4 bases and the J gene lost 3 bases, with 9 bases spanning the gap. The germline V gene has CDR1 SNHLY and CDR2 FYNNEI. CDR3 sequence reads: CASSVRRDTEAFF. The CDR3 DNA reads as TGTGCCAGCAGTGTCAGGAGGGACACTGAAGCTTTCTTT.

The rearrangement uses TRBV30 and TRBJ1-4, with 7 bases lining up with TRBD1. The CDR3 contains 15 residues. Germline V gene lookup returns CDR1 GTSNPN and CDR2 SVGIG (reference sequence). V trimming: 1 base; J trimming: 7 bases; junction bases outside the gene matches: 9. The CDR3 reads CAWSGKTGRTEKLFF. CDR3 nucleotide sequence: TGTGCCTGGAGTGGTAAGACAGGGAGGACTGAAAAACTGTTTTTT.

The chain employs TRBV27 and TRBJ2-7; 10 bases are a match to TRBD1. J lost 1 base, V lost 6 bases, and 6 bases had no gene match. The CDR3 has 15 residues. Germline V gene sequence: CDR1 MNHEY, CDR2 SMNVEV (reference sequence). CDR3 nucleotides: TGTGCCAGCAGCCGACAGGGGGCACGGTCCTACGAGCAGTACTTC. This codes for CASSRQGARSYEQYF.

The rearrangement links TRBV2 to TRBJ2-1, with 7 bases identical to TRBD2. CDR1 is SNHLY and CDR2 is FYNNEI in the germline V gene. V lost 9 bases, J lost 0 bases, and 5 bases stayed unmatched. The CDR3 is 14 amino acids. The CDR3 coding sequence is TGTGCCAGTGCCGCGGGGGTCTCCTACAATGAGCAGTTCTTC. It specifies CASAAGVSYNEQFF.

The chain links TRBV12-3 or TRBV12-4 to TRBJ1-5; no definite D call. The CDR3 loop spans 13 amino acids. The germline V and J ends were trimmed by 3 bases and 0 bases, with 3 bases remaining between them. The CDR3 DNA reads TGTGCCAGCAGTTTCCATAGCAATCAGCCCCAGCATTTT. Translating gives CASSFHSNQPQHF.

The CDR3 DNA is TGTGCCAGCAGCACTGACAGGGCCCTAAATGAAAAACTGTTTTTT. This translates into CASSTDRALNEKLFF. This chain uses TRBV7-9 with TRBJ1-4; 7 bases fit TRBD1. The germline CDR1 and CDR2 sequences are SEHNR and FQNEAQ (reference sequence). The CDR3 has 15 amino acids. J was trimmed by 5 bases and V by 5 bases; bases with no gene match: 8.

The J gene is TRBJ1-5, the V gene TRBV13; D is ambiguous. Germline values: CDR1 PRHDT, CDR2 FYEKMQ (reference sequence). Trimming took off 5 bases at V and 0 bases at J, with 5 bases between the two ends. The CDR3 consists of 13 residues. This chain's CDR3 is CASSRSSNQPQHF. In DNA, the CDR3 is TGTGCCAGCAGCAGGAGTAGCAATCAGCCCCAGCATTTT.